This TCR beta chain stems from a study of blood T cells in healthy people across ages. The J segment lost 3 bases and the V segment lost 5 bases, leaving 11 bases of the junction unmatched. Germline-derived CDR1 and CDR2 are SGHTA and FQGNSA. The CDR3 runs to 17 residues. It was with a sample-barcoded 5' primer and a J-beta primer mix that a second PCR of roughly 6 to 12 cycles was run. MiXCR, applied by TCRdb to the 5' RACE reads, yields one record per CDR3 protein. This table holds 760,000 or so distinct CDR3 sequences, roughly 25% found once. The data also belong to a second study, concerning T cells of mothers and their children.

Sequenced sample: blood. The sequence was collected from a boy younger than 18 in good health. This rearrangement joins TRBV7-2 to TRBJ2-5, with 11 bases aligning to TRBD2. The CDR3 sequence is CASSLQSLGLAEETQYF. The CDR3 nucleotides are TGTGCCAGCAGCCTCCAAAGTTTGGGACTAGCGGAAGAGACCCAGTACTTC.